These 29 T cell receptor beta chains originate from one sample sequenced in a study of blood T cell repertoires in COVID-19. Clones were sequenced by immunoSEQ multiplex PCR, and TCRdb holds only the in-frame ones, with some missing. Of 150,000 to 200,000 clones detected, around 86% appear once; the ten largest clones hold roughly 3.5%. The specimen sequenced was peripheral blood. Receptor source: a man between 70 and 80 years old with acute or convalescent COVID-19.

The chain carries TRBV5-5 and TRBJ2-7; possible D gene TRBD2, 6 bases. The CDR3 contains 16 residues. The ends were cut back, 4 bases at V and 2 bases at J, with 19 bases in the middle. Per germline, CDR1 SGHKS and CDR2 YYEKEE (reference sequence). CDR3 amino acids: CASSPGVSQGPYEQYF. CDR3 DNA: TGTGCCAGCAGCCCGGGGGTTTCGCAGGGCCCCTACGAGCAGTACTTC.

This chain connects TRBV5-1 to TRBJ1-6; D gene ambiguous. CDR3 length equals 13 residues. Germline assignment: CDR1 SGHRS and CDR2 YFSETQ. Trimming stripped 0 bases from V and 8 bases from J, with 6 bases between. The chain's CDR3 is CASSLGSDSPLHF. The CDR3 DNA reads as TGCGCCAGCAGCTTGGGATCGGATTCACCCCTCCACTTT.

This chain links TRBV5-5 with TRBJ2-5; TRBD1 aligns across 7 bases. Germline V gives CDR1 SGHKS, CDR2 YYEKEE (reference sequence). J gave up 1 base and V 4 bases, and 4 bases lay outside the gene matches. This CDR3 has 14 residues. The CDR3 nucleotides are TGTGCCAGCAGCATCCGGGACAGCCAAGAGACCCAGTACTTC. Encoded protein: CASSIRDSQETQYF. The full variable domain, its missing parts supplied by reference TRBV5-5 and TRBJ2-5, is DAGVTQSPTHLIKTRGQQVTLRCSPISGHKSVSWYQQVLGQGPQFIFQYYEKEERGRGNFPDRFSARQFPNYSSELNVNALLLGDSALYLCASSIRDSQETQYFGPGTRLLVL.

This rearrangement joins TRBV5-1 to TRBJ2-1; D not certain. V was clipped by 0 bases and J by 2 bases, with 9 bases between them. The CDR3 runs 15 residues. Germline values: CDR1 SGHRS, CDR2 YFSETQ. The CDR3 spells CASSLAVRAYNEQFF. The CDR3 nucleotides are TGCGCCAGCAGCTTGGCCGTCCGAGCCTACAATGAGCAGTTCTTC.

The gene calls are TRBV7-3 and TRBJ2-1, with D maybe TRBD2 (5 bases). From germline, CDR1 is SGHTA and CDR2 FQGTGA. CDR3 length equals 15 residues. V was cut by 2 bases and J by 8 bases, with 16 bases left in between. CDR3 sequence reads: CASSLLPQVGDEQFF. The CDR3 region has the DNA TGTGCCAGCAGCTTACTCCCCCAGGTCGGGGATGAGCAGTTCTTC.

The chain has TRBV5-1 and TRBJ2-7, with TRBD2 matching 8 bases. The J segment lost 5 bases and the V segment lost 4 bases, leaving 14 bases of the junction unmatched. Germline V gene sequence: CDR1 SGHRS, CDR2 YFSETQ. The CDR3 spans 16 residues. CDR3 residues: CASSIRPGLEVHEQYF. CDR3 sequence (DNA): TGCGCCAGCAGCATCCGGCCGGGACTAGAGGTCCACGAGCAGTACTTC.

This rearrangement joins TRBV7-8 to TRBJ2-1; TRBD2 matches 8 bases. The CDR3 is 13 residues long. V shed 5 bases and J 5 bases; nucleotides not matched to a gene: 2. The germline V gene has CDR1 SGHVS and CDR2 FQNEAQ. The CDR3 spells CASSPGGDNEQFF. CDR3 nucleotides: TGTGCCAGCAGCCCGGGGGGGGACAATGAGCAGTTCTTC.

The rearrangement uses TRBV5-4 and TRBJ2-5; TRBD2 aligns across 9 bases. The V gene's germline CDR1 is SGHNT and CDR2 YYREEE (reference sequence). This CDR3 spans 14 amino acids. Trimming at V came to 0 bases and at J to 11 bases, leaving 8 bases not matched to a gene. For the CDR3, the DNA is TGTGCCAGCAGCTTGGATAATAGCGGGGGACCACAGTACTTC. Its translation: CASSLDNSGGPQYF.

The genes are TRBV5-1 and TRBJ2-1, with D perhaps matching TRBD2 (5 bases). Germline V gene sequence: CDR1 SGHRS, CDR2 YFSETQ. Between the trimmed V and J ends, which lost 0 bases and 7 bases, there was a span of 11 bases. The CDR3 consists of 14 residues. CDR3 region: CASSLVGLANEQFF. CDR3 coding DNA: TGCGCCAGCAGCTTGGTTGGACTGGCAAATGAGCAGTTCTTC.

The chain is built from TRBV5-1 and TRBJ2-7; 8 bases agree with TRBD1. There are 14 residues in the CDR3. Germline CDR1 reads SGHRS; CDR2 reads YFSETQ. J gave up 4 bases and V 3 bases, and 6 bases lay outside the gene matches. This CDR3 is CASSSSTGAYEQYF. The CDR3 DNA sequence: TGCGCCAGCAGCTCTTCGACAGGGGCATACGAGCAGTACTTC.

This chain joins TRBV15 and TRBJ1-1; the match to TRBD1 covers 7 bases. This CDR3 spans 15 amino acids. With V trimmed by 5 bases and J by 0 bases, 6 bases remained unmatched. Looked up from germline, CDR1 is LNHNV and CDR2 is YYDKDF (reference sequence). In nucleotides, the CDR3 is TGTGCCACCAGCCAGGACAGGCCCATGAACACTGAAGCTTTCTTT. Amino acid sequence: CATSQDRPMNTEAFF.

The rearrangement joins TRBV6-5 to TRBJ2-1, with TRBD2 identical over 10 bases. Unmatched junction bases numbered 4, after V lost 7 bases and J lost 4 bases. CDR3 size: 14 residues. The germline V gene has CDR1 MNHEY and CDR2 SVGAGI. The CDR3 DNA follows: TGTGCCAGCATCGAGCGGGGGGGATACAATGAGCAGTTCTTC. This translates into CASIERGGYNEQFF.

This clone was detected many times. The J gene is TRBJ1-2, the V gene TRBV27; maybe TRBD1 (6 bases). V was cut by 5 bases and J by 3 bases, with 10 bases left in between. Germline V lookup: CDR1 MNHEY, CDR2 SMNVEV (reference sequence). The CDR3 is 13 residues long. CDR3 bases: TGTGCCAGCAGTCAGGGGAATCACTATGGCTACACCTTC. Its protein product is CASSQGNHYGYTF.

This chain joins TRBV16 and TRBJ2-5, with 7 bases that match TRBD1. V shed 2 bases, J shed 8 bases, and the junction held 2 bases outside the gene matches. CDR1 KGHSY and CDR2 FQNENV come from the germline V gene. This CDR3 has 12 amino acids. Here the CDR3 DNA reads TGTGCCAGCAGCCAAGACAGGGCAACCCAGTACTTC. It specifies CASSQDRATQYF.

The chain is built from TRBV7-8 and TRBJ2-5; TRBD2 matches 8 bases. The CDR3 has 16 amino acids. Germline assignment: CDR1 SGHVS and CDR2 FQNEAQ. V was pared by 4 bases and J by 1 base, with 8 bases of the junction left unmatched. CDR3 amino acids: CASSSRRGVPQETQYF. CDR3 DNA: TGTGCCAGCAGCTCGCGGCGGGGGGTTCCCCAAGAGACCCAGTACTTC.

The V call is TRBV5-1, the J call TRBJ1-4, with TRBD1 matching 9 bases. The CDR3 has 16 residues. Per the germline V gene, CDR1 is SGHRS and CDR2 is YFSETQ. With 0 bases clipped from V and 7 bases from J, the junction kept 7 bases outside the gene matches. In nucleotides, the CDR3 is TGCGCCAGCAGCTTGGGGGGACAGGGCGGTGGTGAAAAACTGTTTTTT. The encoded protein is CASSLGGQGGGEKLFF. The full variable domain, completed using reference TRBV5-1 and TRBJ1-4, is KAGVTQTPRYLIKTRGQQVTLSCSPISGHRSVSWYQQTPGQGLQFLFEYFSETQRNKGNFPGRFSGRQFSNSRSEMNVSTLELGDSALYLCASSLGGQGGGEKLFFGSGTQLSVL.

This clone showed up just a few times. CDR3 coding DNA: TGCAGCGTACAGGACGGTACCGGGGAGCTGTTTTTT. Protein: CSVQDGTGELFF. The chain joins TRBV29-1 to TRBJ2-2, with TRBD1 as a possible D gene (5 bases). Trimming shortened V by 6 bases and J by 5 bases, and 10 bases separated the two germline ends. Germline CDR1 is SQVTM and CDR2 is ANQGSEA. The CDR3 is 12 amino acids.

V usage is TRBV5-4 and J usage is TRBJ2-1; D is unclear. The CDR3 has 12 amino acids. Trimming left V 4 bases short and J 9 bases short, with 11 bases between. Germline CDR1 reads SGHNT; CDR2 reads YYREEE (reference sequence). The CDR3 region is CASSQERFEQFF. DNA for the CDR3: TGTGCCAGCAGCCAGGAACGTTTTGAGCAGTTCTTC.

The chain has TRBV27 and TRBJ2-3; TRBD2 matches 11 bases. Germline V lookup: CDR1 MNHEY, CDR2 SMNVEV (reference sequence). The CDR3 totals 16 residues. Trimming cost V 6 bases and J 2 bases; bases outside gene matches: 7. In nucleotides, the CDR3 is TGTGCCAGCAGCCCTAGCGGGAGGCGTAACACAGATACGCAGTATTTT. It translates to CASSPSGRRNTDTQYF.

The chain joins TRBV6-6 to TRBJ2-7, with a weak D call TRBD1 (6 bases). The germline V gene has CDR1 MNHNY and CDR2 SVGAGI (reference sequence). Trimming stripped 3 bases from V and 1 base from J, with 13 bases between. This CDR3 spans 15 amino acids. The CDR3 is CASSYQGGFSYEQYF. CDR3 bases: TGTGCCAGCAGTTATCAAGGGGGATTTTCCTACGAGCAGTACTTC.

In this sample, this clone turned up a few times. For the CDR3, the DNA is TGTGCCAGCAGTTCGCGGGACGGAATTAACTATGGCTACACCTTC. As protein: CASSSRDGINYGYTF. The genes are TRBV7-2 and TRBJ1-2, with D tentatively TRBD1 (5 bases). Germline V lookup: CDR1 SGHTA, CDR2 FQGNSA. The V gene lost 6 bases and the J gene lost 1 base, with 15 bases spanning the gap. The CDR3 contains 15 residues.

Written as DNA, the CDR3 is TGCGCCAGCAACCAGGGGACAGTCGTCTACGAGCAGTACTTC. It translates to CASNQGTVVYEQYF. J is TRBJ2-7 and V is TRBV5-1; 7 bases fit TRBD1. V lost 6 bases, J lost 3 bases, and 9 bases stayed unmatched. From germline, CDR1 is SGHRS and CDR2 YFSETQ. CDR3 length: 14 amino acids.

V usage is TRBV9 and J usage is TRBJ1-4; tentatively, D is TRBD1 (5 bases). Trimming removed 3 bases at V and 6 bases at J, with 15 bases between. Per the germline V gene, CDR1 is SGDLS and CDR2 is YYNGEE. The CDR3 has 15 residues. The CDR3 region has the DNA TGTGCCAGCAGCGCCGGCCAGGACATCGATGAAAAACTGTTTTTT. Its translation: CASSAGQDIDEKLFF. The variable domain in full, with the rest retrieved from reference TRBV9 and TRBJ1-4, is DSGVTQTPKHLITATGQRVTLRCSPRSGDLSVYWYQQSLDQGLQFLIQYYNGEERAKGNILERFSAQQFPDLHSELNLSSLELGDSALYFCASSAGQDIDEKLFFGSGTQLSVL.

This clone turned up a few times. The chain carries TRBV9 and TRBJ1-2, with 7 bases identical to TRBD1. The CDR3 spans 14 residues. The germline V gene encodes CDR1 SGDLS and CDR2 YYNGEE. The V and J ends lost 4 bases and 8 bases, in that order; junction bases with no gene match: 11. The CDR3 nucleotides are TGTGCCAGCAGCTCTCGGGACAGCCCGGGCGGCTACACCTTC. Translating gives CASSSRDSPGGYTF.

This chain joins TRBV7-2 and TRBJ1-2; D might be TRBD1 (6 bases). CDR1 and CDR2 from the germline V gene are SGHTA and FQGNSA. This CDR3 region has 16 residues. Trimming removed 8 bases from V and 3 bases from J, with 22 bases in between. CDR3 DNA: TGTGCCAGCCCCAAGGGGGACGGGAAGGGCTACTATGGCTACACCTTC. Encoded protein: CASPKGDGKGYYGYTF.

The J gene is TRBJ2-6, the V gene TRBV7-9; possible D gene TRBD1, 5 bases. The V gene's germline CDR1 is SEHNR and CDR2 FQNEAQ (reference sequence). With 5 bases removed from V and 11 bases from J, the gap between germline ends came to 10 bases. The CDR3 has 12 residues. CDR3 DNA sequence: TGTGCCAGCAGCCGCCAGGGTGACGTCCTGACTTTC. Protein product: CASSRQGDVLTF.

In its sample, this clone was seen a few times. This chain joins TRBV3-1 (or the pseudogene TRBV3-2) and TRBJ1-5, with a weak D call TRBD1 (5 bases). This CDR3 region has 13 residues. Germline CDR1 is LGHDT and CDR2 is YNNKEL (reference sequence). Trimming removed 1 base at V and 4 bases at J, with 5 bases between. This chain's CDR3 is CASSQAGNQPQHF. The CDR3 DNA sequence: TGTGCCAGCAGCCAAGCAGGGAATCAGCCCCAGCATTTT.

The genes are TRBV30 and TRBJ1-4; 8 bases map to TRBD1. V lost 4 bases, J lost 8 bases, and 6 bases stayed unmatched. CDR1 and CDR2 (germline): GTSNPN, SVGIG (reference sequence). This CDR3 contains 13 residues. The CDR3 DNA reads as TGTGCCTGGATTAGGGCAGGGGGCGAAAAACTGTTTTTT. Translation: CAWIRAGGEKLFF.

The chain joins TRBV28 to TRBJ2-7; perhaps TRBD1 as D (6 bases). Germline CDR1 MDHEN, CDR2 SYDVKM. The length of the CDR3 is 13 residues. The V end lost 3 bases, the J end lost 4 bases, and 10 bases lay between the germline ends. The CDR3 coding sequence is TGTGCCAGCAGTTTCGCAGGGGAGTACGAGCAGTACTTC. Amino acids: CASSFAGEYEQYF.